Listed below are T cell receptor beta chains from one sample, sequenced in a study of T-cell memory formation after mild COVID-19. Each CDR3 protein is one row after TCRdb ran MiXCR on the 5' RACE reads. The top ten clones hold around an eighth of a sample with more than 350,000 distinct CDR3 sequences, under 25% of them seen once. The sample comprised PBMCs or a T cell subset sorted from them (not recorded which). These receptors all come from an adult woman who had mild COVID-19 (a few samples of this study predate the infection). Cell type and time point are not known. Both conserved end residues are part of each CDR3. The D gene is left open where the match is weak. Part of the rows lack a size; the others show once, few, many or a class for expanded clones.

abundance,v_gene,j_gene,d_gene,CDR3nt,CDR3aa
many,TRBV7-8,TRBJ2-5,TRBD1,TGTGCCAGCAGCTTAGCTGGGACAGGGGTGCGAGAGACCCAGTACTTC,CASSLAGTGVRETQYF
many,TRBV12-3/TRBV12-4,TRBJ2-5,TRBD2,TGTGCCAGCAGTCCCTCGGGACTAGCGCACCAAGAGACCCAGTACTTC,CASSPSGLAHQETQYF
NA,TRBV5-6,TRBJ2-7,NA,TGTGCCAGCAGCTTGGCTTCCGGCAGAGAATACGAGCAGTACTTC,CASSLASGREYEQYF
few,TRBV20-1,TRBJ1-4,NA,TGCAGTGCCCAAGTGGGGAGCGGAGAAAAACTGTTTTTT,CSAQVGSGEKLFF
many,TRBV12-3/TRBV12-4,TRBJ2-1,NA,TGTGCCAGCAAGGGCGGGCCCTACAATGAGCAGTTCTTC,CASKGGPYNEQFF
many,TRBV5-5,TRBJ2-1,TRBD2,TGTGCCAGCAGCCGGACTAGCAGGGAGCAGTTCTTC,CASSRTSREQFF
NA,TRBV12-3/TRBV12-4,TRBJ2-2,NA,TGTGCCAGCTTCTATAGGAAGGTGGTTGGGGCCGGGGAGCTGTTTTTT,CASFYRKVVGAGELFF
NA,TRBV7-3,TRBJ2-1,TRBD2,TGTGCCAGCAGCTTGAGCGGGGGAAACAATGAGCAGTTCTTC,CASSLSGGNNEQFF
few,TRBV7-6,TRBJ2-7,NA,TGTGCCAGCAGCTTAGCTGCAGGGAATAGCGAGCAGTACTTC,CASSLAAGNSEQYF
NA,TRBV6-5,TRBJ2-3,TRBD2,TGTGCCAGCAGTTACTCGGGCGGGGGGGGCACAGATACGCAGTATTTT,CASSYSGGGGTDTQYF
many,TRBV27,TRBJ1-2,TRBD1,TGTGCCAGCAGTACCGGGACAGGGGACTATGGCTACACCTTC,CASSTGTGDYGYTF
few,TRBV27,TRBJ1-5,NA,TGTGCCAGCAGTTTATACGGAAATAATCAGCCCCAGCATTTT,CASSLYGNNQPQHF
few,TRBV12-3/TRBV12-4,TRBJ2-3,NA,TGTGCCAGCAGTTTACGTCGGGGGTACACAGATACGCAGTATTTT,CASSLRRGYTDTQYF
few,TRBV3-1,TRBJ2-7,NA,TGTGCCAGCAGCCCCTCGGAAGGGGGAAGGTACGAGCAGTACTTC,CASSPSEGGRYEQYF
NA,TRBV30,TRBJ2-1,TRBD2,TGTGCCTGGAGTGTACTAGCGGGAGGCTATGAGCAGTTCTTC,CAWSVLAGGYEQFF
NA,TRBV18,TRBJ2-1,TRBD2,TGTGCCAGCTCCGAGGGACTAGCGGCGGTGGGGGAGCAGTTCTTC,CASSEGLAAVGEQFF
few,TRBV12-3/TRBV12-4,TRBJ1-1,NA,TGTGCCAGCACCATGAGGGGGAACACTGAAGCTTTCTTT,CASTMRGNTEAFF
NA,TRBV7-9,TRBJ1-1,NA,TGTGCCAGCGAGGGCCAGGTGAACACTGAAGCTTTCTTT,CASEGQVNTEAFF
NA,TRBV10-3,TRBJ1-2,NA,TGTGCCATCAGTGATCAGGGTTGGGATGGCTACACCTTC,CAISDQGWDGYTF
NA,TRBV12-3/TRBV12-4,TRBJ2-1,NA,TGTGCCAGCAGTTTTTTTTTGGACACCCAACTCTACAATGAGCAGTTCTTC,CASSFFLDTQLYNEQFF
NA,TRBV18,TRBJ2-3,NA,TGTGCCAGCTCACCACCTAGCTCAGATACGCAGTATTTT,CASSPPSSDTQYF
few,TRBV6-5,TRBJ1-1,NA,TGTGCCAGCAGGAGGGTACAGGTTATGAACACTGAAGCTTTCTTT,CASRRVQVMNTEAFF
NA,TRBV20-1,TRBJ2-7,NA,TGCAGTGCTAGTGAAGGGGGATTATACGAGCAGTACTTC,CSASEGGLYEQYF
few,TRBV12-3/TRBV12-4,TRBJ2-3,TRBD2,TGTGCCAGCAGCGGGGGACTAGCGGGAGTCGCAGATACGCAGTATTTT,CASSGGLAGVADTQYF
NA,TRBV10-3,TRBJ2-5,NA,TGTGCCATCAGGAACATTGGAGTTTCAGAGACCCAGTACTTC,CAIRNIGVSETQYF
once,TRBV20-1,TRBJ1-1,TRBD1,TGCAGTGCTAGGCTCCCGGGACAGCACACTGAAGCTTTCTTT,CSARLPGQHTEAFF
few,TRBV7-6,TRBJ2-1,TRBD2,TGTGCCAGCAGCTTAGGTGGGGTAGCGGGGGACAGCAATGAGCAGTTCTTC,CASSLGGVAGDSNEQFF
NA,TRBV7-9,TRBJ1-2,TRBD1,TGTGCCAGCAGCTTTGAGGGACAGGCCGGAGGCTACACCTTC,CASSFEGQAGGYTF
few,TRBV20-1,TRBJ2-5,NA,TGCAGTGCTAGAGGAGGGGGCTTTAGCGGGTACGGAGAGACCCAGTACTTC,CSARGGGFSGYGETQYF
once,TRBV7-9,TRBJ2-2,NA,TGTGCCAGCATCTGGGGAAACACCGGGGAGCTGTTTTTT,CASIWGNTGELFF
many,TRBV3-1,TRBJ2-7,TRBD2,TGTGCCAGCAGCCAGCAGCTCGGGGGGATTTACGAGCAGTACTTC,CASSQQLGGIYEQYF
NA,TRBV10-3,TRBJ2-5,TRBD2,TGTGCCATCAAACCGGGACTAGCGGGAGAGACCCAGTACTTC,CAIKPGLAGETQYF
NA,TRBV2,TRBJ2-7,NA,TGTGCCAGCAGTGAAGAGTGGACAGCCCTACCCTACGAGCAGTACTTC,CASSEEWTALPYEQYF
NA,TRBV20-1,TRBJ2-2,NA,TGCAGCACAGGGCGGTCGAACACCGGGGAGCTGTTTTTT,CSTGRSNTGELFF
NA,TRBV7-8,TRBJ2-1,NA,TGTGCCAGCAGCTTAGCGGGGGCCACCTACAATGAGCAGTTCTTC,CASSLAGATYNEQFF
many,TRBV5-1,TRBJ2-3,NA,TGCGCCAGCAGTAAGTCGAGATACACAGATACGCAGTATTTT,CASSKSRYTDTQYF
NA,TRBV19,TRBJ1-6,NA,TGTGCCAGTAGTATCGGAATCTATAATTCACCCCTCCACTTT,CASSIGIYNSPLHF
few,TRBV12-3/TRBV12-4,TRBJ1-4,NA,TGTGCCAGCACCCAAAGTGGGGGGGTGGATGAAAAACTGTTTTTT,CASTQSGGVDEKLFF
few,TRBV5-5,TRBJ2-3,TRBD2,TGTGCCAGCAGCCTTCCGGGACTAGCGGGAGCTGATACGCAGTATTTT,CASSLPGLAGADTQYF
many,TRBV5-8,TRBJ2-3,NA,TGTGCCAGCAGATCCCCGGGACTGAGAAGCACAGATACGCAGTATTTT,CASRSPGLRSTDTQYF
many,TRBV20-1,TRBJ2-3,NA,TGCAGTGCTAGTCCCGATACGCAGTATTTT,CSASPDTQYF
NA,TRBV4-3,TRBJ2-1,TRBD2,TGCGCCAGCAGCCAAGAGGACTCGGGACTAGCGGGAATTAATGAGCAGTTCTTC,CASSQEDSGLAGINEQFF
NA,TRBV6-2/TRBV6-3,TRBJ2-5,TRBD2,TGTGCCAGCAGTTACACGGGGACTAGCGGGACCCAGTACTTC,CASSYTGTSGTQYF
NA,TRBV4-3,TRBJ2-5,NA,TGCGCCAGCAGCCCTGCGAGGTTTCCGGAGGAGACCCAGTACTTC,CASSPARFPEETQYF
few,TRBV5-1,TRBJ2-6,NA,TGCGCCAGCAGCTTGGATGGCTCTGGGGCCAACGTCCTGACTTTC,CASSLDGSGANVLTF
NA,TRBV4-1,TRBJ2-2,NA,TGCGCCAGCAGCCAACAAAGGGGTGGTCGGGTATCGGGGGAGCTGTTTTTT,CASSQQRGGRVSGELFF
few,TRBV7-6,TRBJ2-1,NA,TGTGCCAGCAGCTTACCCCCGGAGAGCAATGAGCAGTTCTTC,CASSLPPESNEQFF
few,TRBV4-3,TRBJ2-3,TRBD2,TGCGCCAGCAGCCAAGATGTCGGACTAGCGGGGAGCACAGATACGCAGTATTTT,CASSQDVGLAGSTDTQYF
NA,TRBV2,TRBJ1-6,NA,TGTGCCAGCAGTGAAGATGGCAGGGGAGGGAATTCACCCCTCCACTTT,CASSEDGRGGNSPLHF
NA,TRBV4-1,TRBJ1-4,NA,TGCGCCAGCAGCCAAGAAGGCTTATGGGGTTCGACTAATGAAAAACTGTTTTTT,CASSQEGLWGSTNEKLFF
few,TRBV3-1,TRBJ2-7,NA,TGTGCCAGCAGCTACCGGGACTACGAGCAGTACTTC,CASSYRDYEQYF
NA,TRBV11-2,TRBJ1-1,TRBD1,TGTGCCAGCAGCCCCGGGACAGATGTTAATGAAGCTTTCTTT,CASSPGTDVNEAFF
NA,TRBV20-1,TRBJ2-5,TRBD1,TGCAGTGCCACTGAGACAGGGATCTTCCAAGAGACCCAGTACTTC,CSATETGIFQETQYF
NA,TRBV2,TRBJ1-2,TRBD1,TGTGCCAGCAGGCCGCGGCAGGGGGCGAACTATGGCTACACCTTC,CASRPRQGANYGYTF
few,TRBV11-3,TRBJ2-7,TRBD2,TGTGCCAGCAGCGCGACTAGCGGGAGGATCTACGAGCAGTACTTC,CASSATSGRIYEQYF
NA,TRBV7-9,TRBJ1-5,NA,TGTGCCAGCAGCTTAGAGATGGGGGGCAATCAGCCCCAGCATTTT,CASSLEMGGNQPQHF
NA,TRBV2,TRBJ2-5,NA,TGTGCCAGCAGTGAAGGGTTTAAGAACCAAGAGACCCAGTACTTC,CASSEGFKNQETQYF